The clone carrying this T cell receptor beta chain was seen more than once but under ten times. Its matching antigen is unknown. MiXCR, applied by TCRdb to the reads, yields one record per CDR3 protein. In the table there are nearly 650,000 distinct CDR3 sequences, more than 20% of which are singletons. This specimen belongs to a study of T cell repertoires in cytomegalovirus infection. Whole-study context: A matching HLA type, together with CMV infection, was signaled by public TCR beta signatures. Study-level findings and limits: The response measured ex vivo was dominated by TCR beta clonotypes (HLA-C-restricted and CMV-specific). Summed frequency of public TCR beta families distinguished CMV carriers with the relevant HLA.

Sequencing was done on a sample of CD8+ T cells from PBMCs. This TCR was sampled from a human donor in good health (CMV status not recorded). Some clones in this sample may be carry-over from other donors' samples.

CDR3 nucleotides: TGCAGTGCTAGATACAGGGATTCGAACACTGAAGCTTTCTTT. This codes for CSARYRDSNTEAFF. This rearrangement joins TRBV20-1 to TRBJ1-1; possibly TRBD1 for D (6 bases). The V end was cut by 2 bases, the J end by 1 base, with 11 bases between. This CDR3 comprises 14 residues. Germline V gene data show CDR1 as DFQATT and CDR2 as SNEGSKA (reference sequence).